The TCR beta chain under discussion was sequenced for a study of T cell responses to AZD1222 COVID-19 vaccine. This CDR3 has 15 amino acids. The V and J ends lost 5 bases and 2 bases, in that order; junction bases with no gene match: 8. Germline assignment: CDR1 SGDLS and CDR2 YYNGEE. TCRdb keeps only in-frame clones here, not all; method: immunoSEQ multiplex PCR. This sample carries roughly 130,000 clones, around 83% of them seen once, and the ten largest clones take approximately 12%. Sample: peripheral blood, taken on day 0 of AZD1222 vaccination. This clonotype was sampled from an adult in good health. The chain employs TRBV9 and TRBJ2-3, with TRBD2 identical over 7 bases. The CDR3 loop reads CASRARGDPTDTQYF. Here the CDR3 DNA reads TGTGCCAGCAGGGCTCGGGGGGATCCCACAGATACGCAGTATTTT.